The clone carrying this T cell receptor beta chain was counted once. This sample is drawn from a study of chronic HIV infection and antiretroviral therapy. Each CDR3 protein is one row after TCRdb ran MiXCR on the 5' RACE reads. The sample has some 37,000 distinct CDR3 sequences; 8.2% are singletons. The specimen sequenced was peripheral blood. The sequence derives from an adult who had HIV and had not received antiretroviral therapy, or was an uninfected healthy control (not recorded which).

The CDR3 nucleotides are TGCAGTGCCGAGTCCGGGAGAGCTACAAATGAGCAGTTCTTC. Residues: CSAESGRATNEQFF. The J gene is TRBJ2-1, the V gene TRBV20-1, with D possibly matching TRBD2 (6 bases). Germline loops: CDR1 DFQATT, CDR2 SNEGSKA (reference sequence). This CDR3 spans 14 amino acids. V lost 6 bases, J lost 7 bases, and 19 bases lay in between.